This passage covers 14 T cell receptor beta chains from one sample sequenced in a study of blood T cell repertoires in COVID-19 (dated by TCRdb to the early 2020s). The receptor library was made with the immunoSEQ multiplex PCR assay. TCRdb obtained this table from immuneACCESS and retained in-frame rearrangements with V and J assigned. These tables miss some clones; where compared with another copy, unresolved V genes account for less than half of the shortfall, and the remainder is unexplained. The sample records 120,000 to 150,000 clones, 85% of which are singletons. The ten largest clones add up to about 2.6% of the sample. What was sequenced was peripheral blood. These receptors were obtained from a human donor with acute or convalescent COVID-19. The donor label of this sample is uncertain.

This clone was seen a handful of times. The CDR3 sequence is CASSLGERGYGYTF. The CDR3 bases are TGTGCCAGCAGCTTAGGAGAGCGGGGCTATGGCTACACCTTC. The chain employs TRBV5-4 and TRBJ1-2; D gene uncertain. The ends were cut back, 2 bases at V and 4 bases at J, with 12 bases in the middle. Per germline, CDR1 SGHNT and CDR2 YYREEE (reference sequence). The CDR3 consists of 14 residues. Looking up the rest from reference TRBV5-4 and TRBJ1-2 gives the full variable domain: ETGVTQSPTHLIKTRGQQVTLRCSSQSGHNTVSWYQQALGQGPQFIFQYYREEENGRGNFPPRFSGLQFPNYSSELNVNALELDDSALYLCASSLGERGYGYTFGSGTRLTVV.

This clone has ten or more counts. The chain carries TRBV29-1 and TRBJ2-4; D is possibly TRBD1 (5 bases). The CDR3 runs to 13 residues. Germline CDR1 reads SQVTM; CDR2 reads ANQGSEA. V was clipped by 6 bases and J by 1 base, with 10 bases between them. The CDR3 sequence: CSVEKGAKNIQYF. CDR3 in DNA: TGCAGCGTCGAAAAGGGGGCCAAAAACATTCAGTACTTC.

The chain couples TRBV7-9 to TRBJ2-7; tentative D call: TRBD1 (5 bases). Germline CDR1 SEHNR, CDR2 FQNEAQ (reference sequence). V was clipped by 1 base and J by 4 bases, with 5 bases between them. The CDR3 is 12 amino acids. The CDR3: CASSLGQYEQYV. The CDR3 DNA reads TGTGCCAGCAGCTTAGGACAGTACGAGCAGTACGTC.

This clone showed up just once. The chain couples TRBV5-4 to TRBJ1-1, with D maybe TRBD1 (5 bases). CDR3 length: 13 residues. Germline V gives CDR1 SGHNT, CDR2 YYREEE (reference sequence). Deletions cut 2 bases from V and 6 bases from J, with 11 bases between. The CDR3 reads CASSFGGKPEAFF. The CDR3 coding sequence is TGTGCCAGCAGCTTTGGGGGGAAACCTGAAGCTTTCTTT.

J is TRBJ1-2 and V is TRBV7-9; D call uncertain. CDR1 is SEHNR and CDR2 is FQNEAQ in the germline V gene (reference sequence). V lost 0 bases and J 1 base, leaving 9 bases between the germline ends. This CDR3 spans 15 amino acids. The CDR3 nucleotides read TGTGCCAGCAGCTTAGCCGGAGCTCTTAACTATGGCTACACCTTC. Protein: CASSLAGALNYGYTF.

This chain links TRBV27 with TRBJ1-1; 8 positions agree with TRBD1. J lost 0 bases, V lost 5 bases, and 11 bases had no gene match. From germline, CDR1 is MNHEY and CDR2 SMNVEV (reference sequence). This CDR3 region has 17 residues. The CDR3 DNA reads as TGTGCCAGCAGTCCAAGTCCCGGGACAGGTTTGAACACTGAAGCTTTCTTT. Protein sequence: CASSPSPGTGLNTEAFF.

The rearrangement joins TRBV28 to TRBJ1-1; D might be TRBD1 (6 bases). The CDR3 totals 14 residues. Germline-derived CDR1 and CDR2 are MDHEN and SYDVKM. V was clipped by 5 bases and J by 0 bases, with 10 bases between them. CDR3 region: CASSPGHLNTEAFF. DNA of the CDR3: TGTGCCAGCAGTCCGGGACATTTGAACACTGAAGCTTTCTTT.

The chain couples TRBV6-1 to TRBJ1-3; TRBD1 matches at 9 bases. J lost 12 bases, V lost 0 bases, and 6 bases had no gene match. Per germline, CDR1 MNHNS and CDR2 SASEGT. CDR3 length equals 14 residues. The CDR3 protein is CASSEAGTGTHIYF. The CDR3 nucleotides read TGTGCCAGCAGTGAAGCCGGGACAGGGACCCACATATATTTT.

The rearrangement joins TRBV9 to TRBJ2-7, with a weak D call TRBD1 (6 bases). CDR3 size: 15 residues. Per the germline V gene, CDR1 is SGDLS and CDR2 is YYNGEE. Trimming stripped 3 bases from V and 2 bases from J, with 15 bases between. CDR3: CASSAGTSAPYEQYF. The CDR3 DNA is TGTGCCAGCAGCGCGGGGACATCGGCCCCCTACGAGCAGTACTTC.

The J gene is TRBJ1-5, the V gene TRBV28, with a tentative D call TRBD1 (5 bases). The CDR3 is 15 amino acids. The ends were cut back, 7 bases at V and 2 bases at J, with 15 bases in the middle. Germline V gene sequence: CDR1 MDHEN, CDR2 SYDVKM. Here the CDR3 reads CASIKGQGRNQPQHF. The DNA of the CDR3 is TGTGCCAGCATCAAGGGCCAGGGTCGCAATCAGCCCCAGCATTTT.

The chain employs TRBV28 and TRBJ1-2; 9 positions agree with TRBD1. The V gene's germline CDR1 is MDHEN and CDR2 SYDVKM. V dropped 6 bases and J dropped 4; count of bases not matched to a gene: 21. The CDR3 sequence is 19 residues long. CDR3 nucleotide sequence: TGTGCCAGCAGCCCCTTCCTGGGACAGGGCTTGGGTGCTGTCTATGGCTACACCTTC. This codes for CASSPFLGQGLGAVYGYTF.

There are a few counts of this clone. The DNA for the CDR3 is TGTGCCAGCAGTGAAGTACAGACCTATGGCTACACCTTC. This translates into CASSEVQTYGYTF. V gene TRBV6-1 combines with J gene TRBJ1-2; D remains ambiguous. CDR3 length equals 13 residues. Germline lookup yields CDR1 MNHNS and CDR2 SASEGT. Trimming took off 1 base at V and 4 bases at J, with 7 bases between the two ends.

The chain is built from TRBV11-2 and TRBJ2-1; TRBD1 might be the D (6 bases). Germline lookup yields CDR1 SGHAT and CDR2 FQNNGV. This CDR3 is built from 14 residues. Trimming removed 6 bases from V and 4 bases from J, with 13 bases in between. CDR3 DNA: TGTGCCAGCAGTTCCCTCGGACAGTACAATGAGCAGTTCTTC. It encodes CASSSLGQYNEQFF.

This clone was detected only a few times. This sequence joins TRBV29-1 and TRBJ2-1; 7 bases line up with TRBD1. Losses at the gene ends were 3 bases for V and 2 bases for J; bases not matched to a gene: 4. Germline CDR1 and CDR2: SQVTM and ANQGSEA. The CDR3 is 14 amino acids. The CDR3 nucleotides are TGCAGCGTTGATACAGGGGACACCTACAATGAGCAGTTCTTC. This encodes CSVDTGDTYNEQFF.